These 11 T cell receptor beta chains originate from one sample sequenced in a study of PD-1 blockade in classical Hodgkin lymphoma. Time point of the sample: cycle 4 day 1 (C4D1), after 5 to 7 weeks of nivolumab. In every patient, relapse followed autologous stem cell transplantation, while exposure to brentuximab vedotin differed. Here immunoSEQ multiplex PCR was the method, and the copy in TCRdb shows in-frame clones only, minus some. The sample carries roughly 60,000 clones, around 90% recorded once. The sequences come from peripheral blood mononuclear cells (PBMCs), collected before the fourth cycle of nivolumab. These TCRs come from a human donor with classical Hodgkin lymphoma.

The sample holds one count of this clone. The V and J genes are TRBV13 and TRBJ1-4, with D hard to call. Germline V gives CDR1 PRHDT, CDR2 FYEKMQ (reference sequence). This CDR3 has 14 amino acids. Trimming stripped 0 bases from V and 3 bases from J, with 5 bases between. The CDR3 DNA sequence: TGTGCCAGCAGCTTAGGAGTAGCTAATGAAAAACTGTTTTTT. Its protein product is CASSLGVANEKLFF.

The gene calls are TRBV4-1 and TRBJ2-7, with D unclear. This CDR3 region has 15 residues. Trimming pared 4 bases from V and 0 bases from J, leaving 13 bases between. Germline V gene data show CDR1 as MGHRA and CDR2 as YSYEKL. The CDR3 loop is CASSPRQEGSYEQYF. CDR3 bases: TGCGCCAGCAGCCCCCGGCAGGAAGGCTCCTACGAGCAGTACTTC.

The chain couples TRBV28 to TRBJ2-7; 10 nucleotides line up with TRBD2. Germline V gene sequence: CDR1 MDHEN, CDR2 SYDVKM. The CDR3 has 14 amino acids. In DNA form, the CDR3 reads TGTGCTTCCGCAGGGCCTAGCGGGAGATACGAGCAGTACTTC. Its protein is CASAGPSGRYEQYF.

The chain has TRBV7-9 and TRBJ2-5, with TRBD2 matching 12 bases. The CDR3 sequence is 17 residues long. V shed 8 bases and J 0 bases; nucleotides not matched to a gene: 10. Germline CDR1 is SEHNR and CDR2 is FQNEAQ (reference sequence). The CDR3 DNA sequence: TGTGCCAGCCAAGGGCTAGCGGGGGGGGCCCACCAAGAGACCCAGTACTTC. This translates into CASQGLAGGAHQETQYF.

The chain has TRBV4-2 and TRBJ1-6; 8 nucleotides align to TRBD1. Losses at the gene ends were 1 base for V and 4 bases for J; bases not matched to a gene: 21. Per the germline V gene, CDR1 is LGHNA and CDR2 is YNFKEQ. The CDR3 spans 22 residues. The chain's CDR3 is CASSQGLRSSHQRDRYNSPLHF. CDR3 DNA sequence: TGTGCCAGCAGCCAAGGGCTCCGATCCTCTCATCAACGGGACAGGTATAATTCACCCCTCCACTTT.

This chain links TRBV28 with TRBJ2-7; D unclear. Per the germline V gene, CDR1 is MDHEN and CDR2 is SYDVKM. This CDR3 has 12 amino acids. V was trimmed by 1 base and J by 3 bases, leaving 4 bases between them. CDR3 coding DNA: TGTGCCAGCAGTTTATTAGGCTACGAGCAGTACTTC. Its translation: CASSLLGYEQYF.

This chain joins TRBV6-5 and TRBJ2-7; weak D call: TRBD1 (6 bases). The CDR3 consists of 15 residues. V lost 0 bases and J lost 3, with 12 bases in between. Per the germline V gene, CDR1 is MNHEY and CDR2 is SVGAGI. The CDR3 DNA reads TGTGCCAGCAGTTACTCTTGGGGGCGCATCTACGAGCAGTACTTC. Translating gives CASSYSWGRIYEQYF.

The rearrangement links TRBV27 to TRBJ1-6; 8 positions match TRBD1. V lost 1 base and J lost 9; bases outside the gene matches: 14. In germline, CDR1 is MNHEY, CDR2 SMNVEV (reference sequence). This CDR3 contains 18 residues. Here the CDR3 DNA reads TGTGCCAGCAGTTTATTCGGACAGGGCAGGGCCTTGGGTTCACCCCTCCACTTT. Its protein is CASSLFGQGRALGSPLHF.

The chain employs TRBV13 and TRBJ2-5, with 7 bases fitting TRBD2. V dropped 5 bases and J dropped 3; count of bases not matched to a gene: 6. Germline CDR1 reads PRHDT; CDR2 reads FYEKMQ (reference sequence). This CDR3 is built from 14 residues. CDR3 region: CASSHGGLEETQYF. The CDR3 DNA reads as TGTGCCAGCAGCCACGGGGGGTTGGAAGAGACCCAGTACTTC.

This chain joins TRBV16 and TRBJ1-2; the match to TRBD1 covers 9 bases. CDR1 is KGHSY, CDR2 FQNENV, per germline. The CDR3 consists of 16 residues. The V segment lost 2 bases and the J segment 2 bases; nucleotides outside the gene matches: 6. In nucleotides, the CDR3 is TGTGCCAGCAGCCAAGGGGCCGGGACAGGGAACTATGGCTACACCTTC. The encoded protein is CASSQGAGTGNYGYTF.

The rearrangement links TRBV27 to TRBJ2-5; a weak D match, TRBD2 (6 bases). The germline V and J ends were trimmed by 5 bases and 7 bases, with 8 bases remaining between them. Germline CDR1 is MNHEY and CDR2 is SMNVEV (reference sequence). CDR3 length: 11 amino acids. Here the CDR3 reads CASSQGGTQYF. In DNA form, the CDR3 reads TGTGCCAGCAGTCAGGGAGGGACCCAGTACTTC.